A selection of T cell receptor beta chains follows, all from one sample in a study of cytomegalovirus exposure and HLA in healthy donors. Repertoires were generated with immunoSEQ multiplex PCR, while TCRdb's copy carries only in-frame clones and drops some. The profile shows about 79,000 clones, 93% of them singletons. The sample taken for sequencing was PBMCs. The origin of the receptors is a woman in her twenties or thirties in good health and CMV-seronegative. The CDR3 runs from the conserved cysteine through the conserved F or W. Each record gives: D gene, CDR3 length, V gene, clone size, J gene, CDR3 protein, CDR3 DNA. D genes are given only for firm matches. Clone sizes are given selectively: once, few, many, or a class where the clone is expanded.

d_gene: .
len: 15
v_gene: TRBV9
abundance: .
j_gene: TRBJ1-3
CDR3aa: CASSVEGSSGNTIYF
CDR3nt: TGTGCCAGCAGCGTAGAAGGGAGCTCTGGAAACACCATATATTTT

d_gene: .
len: 13
v_gene: TRBV7-9
abundance: .
j_gene: TRBJ2-1
CDR3aa: CASSLMGLHEQFF
CDR3nt: TGTGCCAGCAGCTTAATGGGACTTCATGAGCAGTTCTTC

d_gene: TRBD1
len: 16
v_gene: TRBV30
abundance: .
j_gene: TRBJ2-3
CDR3aa: CAWNGRQGASTDTQYF
CDR3nt: TGTGCCTGGAACGGGAGACAGGGGGCAAGCACAGATACGCAGTATTTT

d_gene: .
len: 13
v_gene: TRBV28
abundance: few
j_gene: TRBJ1-5
CDR3aa: CASSLIAGQPQHF
CDR3nt: TGTGCCAGCAGTTTAATTGCAGGTCAGCCCCAGCATTTT

d_gene: TRBD1
len: 15
v_gene: TRBV28
abundance: .
j_gene: TRBJ2-5
CDR3aa: CASRAAGQGSQTQYF
CDR3nt: TGTGCCAGCAGAGCCGCAGGACAGGGGAGTCAGACCCAGTACTTC

d_gene: .
len: 13
v_gene: TRBV7-9
abundance: .
j_gene: TRBJ1-4
CDR3aa: CASSPHFNEKLFF
CDR3nt: TGTGCCAGCAGCCCTCACTTTAATGAAAAACTGTTTTTT

d_gene: .
len: 14
v_gene: TRBV19
abundance: .
j_gene: TRBJ2-7
CDR3aa: CASPMRGRSYEQYF
CDR3nt: TGTGCCAGTCCAATGCGGGGCCGCTCCTACGAGCAGTACTTC

d_gene: .
len: 14
v_gene: TRBV5-5
abundance: .
j_gene: TRBJ2-5
CDR3aa: CASRETLPRETQYF
CDR3nt: TGTGCCAGCAGAGAAACGCTTCCTAGAGAGACCCAGTACTTC

d_gene: .
len: 15
v_gene: TRBV5-1
abundance: .
j_gene: TRBJ2-7
CDR3aa: CASSLGDTSTYEQYF
CDR3nt: TGCGCCAGCAGCTTGGGGGACACGTCCACCTACGAGCAGTACTTC

d_gene: TRBD1
len: 16
v_gene: TRBV4-3
abundance: .
j_gene: TRBJ1-2
CDR3aa: CASSQESGQGWYGYTF
CDR3nt: TGCGCCAGCAGCCAAGAGAGCGGACAGGGTTGGTATGGCTACACCTTC

d_gene: .
len: 18
v_gene: TRBV12-1
abundance: .
j_gene: TRBJ2-3
CDR3aa: CASSFSPPKRGLTDTQYF
CDR3nt: TGTGCCAGCAGCTTCTCACCCCCTAAGCGGGGGTTGACAGATACGCAGTATTTT

d_gene: .
len: 13
v_gene: TRBV7-3
abundance: .
j_gene: TRBJ1-1
CDR3aa: CASSSTRNTEAFF
CDR3nt: TGTGCCAGCAGCTCCACACGAAACACTGAAGCTTTCTTT

d_gene: TRBD1
len: 20
v_gene: TRBV23-1
abundance: once
j_gene: TRBJ1-1
CDR3aa: CASSLFLMLWEEQGRTEAFF
CDR3nt: TGCGCCAGCAGTCTTTTCCTTATGCTGTGGGAAGAACAGGGGCGGACTGAAGCTTTCTTT

d_gene: .
len: 13
v_gene: TRBV14
abundance: .
j_gene: TRBJ2-7
CDR3aa: CASSQILGGEQYF
CDR3nt: TGTGCCAGCAGCCAAATCCTTGGAGGAGAGCAGTACTTC

d_gene: TRBD2
len: 15
v_gene: TRBV28
abundance: .
j_gene: TRBJ2-3
CDR3aa: CASSPRTSGGNTQYF
CDR3nt: TGTGCCAGCAGTCCCCGGACTAGCGGGGGGAATACGCAGTATTTT

d_gene: .
len: 15
v_gene: TRBV28
abundance: .
j_gene: TRBJ2-5
CDR3aa: CASNPDRLPQETQYF
CDR3nt: TGTGCCAGCAACCCGGACAGATTGCCGCAAGAGACCCAGTACTTC

d_gene: .
len: 14
v_gene: TRBV27
abundance: .
j_gene: TRBJ2-3
CDR3aa: CASTYSTSTDTQYF
CDR3nt: TGTGCCAGCACTTACAGCACTAGCACAGATACGCAGTATTTT

d_gene: TRBD1
len: 19
v_gene: TRBV13
abundance: .
j_gene: TRBJ1-4
CDR3aa: CASSTRSWTGDLTNEKLFF
CDR3nt: TGTGCCAGCAGCACCCGCAGTTGGACAGGGGATTTAACTAATGAAAAACTGTTTTTT

d_gene: TRBD1
len: 15
v_gene: TRBV5-1
abundance: .
j_gene: TRBJ1-3
CDR3aa: CASSGGQEAGNTIYF
CDR3nt: TGCGCCAGCAGCGGAGGACAGGAGGCCGGAAACACCATATATTTT

d_gene: TRBD2
len: 17
v_gene: TRBV4-2
abundance: .
j_gene: TRBJ2-1
CDR3aa: CASSQDVAGAMYNEQFF
CDR3nt: TGTGCCAGCAGCCAAGATGTAGCGGGAGCAATGTACAATGAGCAGTTCTTC

d_gene: TRBD1
len: 15
v_gene: TRBV19
abundance: once
j_gene: TRBJ1-5
CDR3aa: CASSIFRGSGQPQHF
CDR3nt: TGTGCCAGTAGTATCTTCAGGGGGTCTGGTCAGCCCCAGCATTTT

d_gene: TRBD1
len: 16
v_gene: TRBV5-1
abundance: .
j_gene: TRBJ1-2
CDR3aa: CASSLEPDRVGYGYTF
CDR3nt: TGCGCCAGCAGCTTGGAACCGGACAGGGTGGGGTATGGCTACACCTTC

d_gene: .
len: 14
v_gene: TRBV7-9
abundance: once
j_gene: TRBJ1-1
CDR3aa: CASSLEGVNTEAFF
CDR3nt: TGTGCCAGCAGCTTAGAAGGGGTGAACACTGAAGCTTTCTTT

d_gene: TRBD2
len: 15
v_gene: TRBV2
abundance: .
j_gene: TRBJ2-1
CDR3aa: CASSPPGLAGDEQFF
CDR3nt: TGTGCCAGCAGTCCCCCTGGGCTAGCGGGCGATGAGCAGTTCTTC

d_gene: TRBD1
len: 17
v_gene: TRBV25-1
abundance: .
j_gene: TRBJ1-2
CDR3aa: CASRQSRVGQGIYGYTF
CDR3nt: TGTGCCAGCAGGCAAAGCCGAGTGGGACAGGGGATCTATGGCTACACCTTC

d_gene: .
len: 16
v_gene: TRBV5-4
abundance: .
j_gene: TRBJ2-1
CDR3aa: CASSLVANRASNEQFF
CDR3nt: TGTGCCAGCAGCTTGGTCGCGAACAGGGCTTCCAATGAGCAGTTCTTC

d_gene: .
len: 12
v_gene: TRBV6-6
abundance: once
j_gene: TRBJ2-5
CDR3aa: CASRGAGETQYF
CDR3nt: TGTGCCAGCCGGGGGGCTGGTGAGACCCAGTACTTC

d_gene: TRBD1
len: 17
v_gene: TRBV6-1
abundance: .
j_gene: TRBJ2-1
CDR3aa: CASSEHKGTGSSNEQFF
CDR3nt: TGTGCCAGCAGTGAACATAAAGGGACAGGGAGTAGCAATGAGCAGTTCTTC

d_gene: TRBD1
len: 17
v_gene: TRBV27
abundance: .
j_gene: TRBJ1-1
CDR3aa: CASSPTSLTGLSTEAFF
CDR3nt: TGTGCCAGCAGTCCCACCTCATTGACAGGGTTAAGCACTGAAGCTTTCTTT

d_gene: TRBD2
len: 17
v_gene: TRBV2
abundance: .
j_gene: TRBJ2-7
CDR3aa: CASGHQALAGLSYEQYF
CDR3nt: TGTGCCAGCGGTCATCAAGCCCTAGCGGGCCTCTCCTACGAGCAGTACTTC

d_gene: .
len: 14
v_gene: TRBV9
abundance: .
j_gene: TRBJ2-2
CDR3aa: CASSVATGFGELFF
CDR3nt: TGTGCCAGCAGCGTAGCCACAGGGTTCGGGGAGCTGTTTTTT

d_gene: .
len: 14
v_gene: TRBV6-1
abundance: once
j_gene: TRBJ1-2
CDR3aa: CASSEGEITGGYTF
CDR3nt: TGTGCCAGCAGTGAAGGGGAGATAACTGGTGGCTACACCTTC

d_gene: .
len: 15
v_gene: TRBV6-6
abundance: once
j_gene: TRBJ2-3
CDR3aa: CASSPLGEGADTQYF
CDR3nt: TGTGCCAGCAGTCCCCTCGGGGAAGGTGCAGATACGCAGTATTTT

d_gene: TRBD1
len: 15
v_gene: TRBV4-1
abundance: .
j_gene: TRBJ2-3
CDR3aa: CASSPGQGVTDTQYF
CDR3nt: TGCGCCAGCAGCCCCGGACAGGGGGTCACAGATACGCAGTATTTT

d_gene: .
len: 14
v_gene: TRBV28
abundance: .
j_gene: TRBJ1-3
CDR3aa: CASDGTTDGNTIYF
CDR3nt: TGTGCCAGCGATGGGACTACGGATGGAAACACCATATATTTT

d_gene: TRBD1
len: 15
v_gene: TRBV6-1
abundance: .
j_gene: TRBJ1-4
CDR3aa: CASSEREAGGEKLFF
CDR3nt: TGTGCCAGCAGTGAAAGGGAGGCAGGGGGAGAAAAACTGTTTTTT

d_gene: .
len: 11
v_gene: TRBV5-1
abundance: .
j_gene: TRBJ2-5
CDR3aa: CASSLERTQYF
CDR3nt: TGCGCCAGCAGCTTAGAGCGGACCCAGTACTTC

d_gene: TRBD2
len: 17
v_gene: TRBV7-9
abundance: .
j_gene: TRBJ2-5
CDR3aa: CASSHDGTGGPDETQYF
CDR3nt: TGTGCCAGCAGCCATGATGGGACGGGGGGGCCCGATGAGACCCAGTACTTC

d_gene: .
len: 13
v_gene: TRBV9
abundance: .
j_gene: TRBJ1-2
CDR3aa: CASSQIGGVGYTF
CDR3nt: TGTGCCAGCAGCCAGATAGGGGGTGTGGGCTACACCTTC

d_gene: TRBD2
len: 15
v_gene: TRBV5-6
abundance: .
j_gene: TRBJ2-1
CDR3aa: CASSLARLAGTEQFF
CDR3nt: TGTGCCAGCAGCTTGGCCAGACTAGCGGGAACTGAGCAGTTCTTC

d_gene: .
len: 15
v_gene: TRBV6-1
abundance: .
j_gene: TRBJ2-3
CDR3aa: CASSGGVVSTDTQYF
CDR3nt: TGTGCCAGCAGTGGGGGGGTAGTGAGCACAGATACGCAGTATTTT

d_gene: TRBD1
len: 17
v_gene: TRBV19
abundance: .
j_gene: TRBJ1-1
CDR3aa: CASTGLGTGKKGTEAFF
CDR3nt: TGTGCCAGTACCGGTCTTGGGACAGGGAAGAAGGGCACTGAAGCTTTCTTT

d_gene: TRBD2
len: 13
v_gene: TRBV5-1
abundance: .
j_gene: TRBJ2-3
CDR3aa: CASSPGLADTQYF
CDR3nt: TGCGCCAGCAGCCCGGGACTAGCGGATACGCAGTATTTT

d_gene: TRBD2
len: 16
v_gene: TRBV7-3
abundance: .
j_gene: TRBJ2-3
CDR3aa: CASSPGGGVSTDTQYF
CDR3nt: TGTGCCAGCAGCCCCGGGGGGGGAGTTAGCACAGATACGCAGTATTTT

d_gene: TRBD2
len: 18
v_gene: TRBV10-3
abundance: .
j_gene: TRBJ2-3
CDR3aa: CAIGYGTSGISGTDTQYF
CDR3nt: TGTGCCATCGGATATGGGACTAGCGGGATTTCGGGCACAGATACGCAGTATTTT

d_gene: .
len: 12
v_gene: TRBV7-2
abundance: .
j_gene: TRBJ1-1
CDR3aa: CASSSGGTEAFF
CDR3nt: TGTGCCAGCAGCTCGGGAGGGACTGAAGCTTTCTTT

d_gene: .
len: 14
v_gene: TRBV4-1
abundance: few
j_gene: TRBJ1-5
CDR3aa: CASSQDRGGQPQHF
CDR3nt: TGCGCCAGCAGCCAAGATCGAGGCGGTCAGCCCCAGCATTTT

d_gene: .
len: 15
v_gene: TRBV7-2
abundance: once
j_gene: TRBJ2-2
CDR3aa: CASSLTLANTGELFF
CDR3nt: TGTGCCAGCAGCTTAACTCTGGCGAACACCGGGGAGCTGTTTTTT

d_gene: .
len: 13
v_gene: TRBV6-5
abundance: once
j_gene: TRBJ1-2
CDR3aa: CAGSYQENYGYTF
CDR3nt: TGTGCCGGCAGTTACCAGGAAAACTATGGCTACACCTTC

d_gene: .
len: 15
v_gene: TRBV9
abundance: .
j_gene: TRBJ2-3
CDR3aa: CASSVSSGSTDTQYF
CDR3nt: TGTGCCAGCAGCGTATCCAGCGGAAGCACAGATACGCAGTATTTT

d_gene: .
len: 17
v_gene: TRBV19
abundance: .
j_gene: TRBJ1-2
CDR3aa: CASSILARVGRNYGYTF
CDR3nt: TGTGCCAGTAGTATATTGGCCAGGGTAGGTCGCAACTATGGCTACACCTTC

d_gene: TRBD1
len: 15
v_gene: TRBV18
abundance: few
j_gene: TRBJ1-5
CDR3aa: CASSPPTGPNQPQHF
CDR3nt: TGTGCCAGCTCACCACCGACAGGGCCCAATCAGCCCCAGCATTTT

d_gene: .
len: 16
v_gene: TRBV19
abundance: once
j_gene: TRBJ1-1
CDR3aa: CASSPNREHMNTEAFF
CDR3nt: TGTGCCAGTAGTCCTAACAGAGAACACATGAACACTGAAGCTTTCTTT

d_gene: .
len: 14
v_gene: TRBV2
abundance: .
j_gene: TRBJ1-2
CDR3aa: CASRPGYSGYGYTF
CDR3nt: TGTGCCAGCAGACCAGGGTATAGCGGCTATGGCTACACCTTC

d_gene: TRBD1
len: 16
v_gene: TRBV10-2
abundance: .
j_gene: TRBJ1-6
CDR3aa: CASSSGTGVGRSPLHF
CDR3nt: TGCGCCAGCAGCTCCGGGACAGGGGTGGGGCGCTCACCCCTCCACTTT

d_gene: TRBD1
len: 14
v_gene: TRBV6-1
abundance: .
j_gene: TRBJ1-1
CDR3aa: CASSETGVNTEAFF
CDR3nt: TGTGCCAGCAGTGAGACAGGGGTAAACACTGAAGCTTTCTTT

d_gene: .
len: 15
v_gene: TRBV6-1
abundance: .
j_gene: TRBJ2-7
CDR3aa: CASSEVGGDSYEQYF
CDR3nt: TGTGCCAGCAGTGAAGTTGGAGGGGACTCCTACGAGCAGTACTTC

d_gene: .
len: 14
v_gene: TRBV19
abundance: .
j_gene: TRBJ1-1
CDR3aa: CASSVPTVNTEAFF
CDR3nt: TGTGCCAGTAGTGTCCCGACAGTGAACACTGAAGCTTTCTTT

d_gene: .
len: 14
v_gene: TRBV11-2
abundance: .
j_gene: TRBJ2-1
CDR3aa: CASKSGRSYNEQFF
CDR3nt: TGTGCCAGCAAAAGCGGCCGCTCCTACAATGAGCAGTTCTTC

d_gene: .
len: 14
v_gene: TRBV5-1
abundance: .
j_gene: TRBJ1-1
CDR3aa: CASSPRIGGTEAFF
CDR3nt: TGCGCCAGCAGCCCGCGAATTGGAGGCACCGAAGCTTTCTTT